Below are 11 T cell receptor beta chains sequenced from a single sample in a study of T cells after yellow fever vaccination. TCRdb reprocessed the 5' RACE reads via MiXCR and lists one record per CDR3 protein. The sample has 500,000 to 650,000 distinct CDR3 sequences, around a sixth seen once. Specimen: PBMCs, collected 5 days after the first yellow fever vaccination. The source is a young man who received the YFV17D yellow fever vaccine.

The chain links TRBV5-6 to TRBJ1-4; perhaps TRBD1 as D (5 bases). V lost 4 bases to trimming and J lost 5 bases, with 18 bases between them. The CDR3 is made up of 16 amino acids. Germline CDR1 SGHDT, CDR2 YYEEEE. Written as DNA, the CDR3 is TGTGCCAGCAGCCTTCAAACCGGGGCCTTGAATGAAAAACTGTTTTTT. Protein product: CASSLQTGALNEKLFF.

The CDR3 region has the DNA TGCAGTGCTAGAATACCCCACGCGGCGTTAGATACGCAGTATTTT. Translating gives CSARIPHAALDTQYF. The V gene is TRBV20-1, the J gene TRBJ2-3; D call uncertain. Germline loops: CDR1 DFQATT, CDR2 SNEGSKA (reference sequence). V was shortened by 2 bases and J by 5 bases, with 17 bases between the two germline ends. The CDR3 runs 15 residues.

V gene TRBV5-6 combines with J gene TRBJ2-1; the match to TRBD1 covers 7 bases. CDR1 SGHDT and CDR2 YYEEEE come from the germline V gene. V lost 0 bases to trimming and J lost 10 bases; unmatched junction nucleotides: 7. The CDR3 is made up of 14 amino acids. The CDR3 DNA reads as TGTGCCAGCAGCTTGGCTCCGAGAGGGGGCGAGCAGTTCTTC. It is translated as CASSLAPRGGEQFF.

The V and J genes are TRBV20-1 and TRBJ2-1; 10 bases fit TRBD2. There are 16 residues in the CDR3. Losses at the gene ends were 6 bases for V and 0 bases for J; bases not matched to a gene: 8. Germline loops: CDR1 DFQATT, CDR2 SNEGSKA (reference sequence). The chain's CDR3 is CSAKPASGSSYNEQFF. The CDR3 region has the DNA TGCAGTGCCAAGCCGGCTAGCGGGAGCTCCTACAATGAGCAGTTCTTC.

This clonotype occurred a few times. The chain joins TRBV7-2 to TRBJ1-1; D gene unclear. The CDR3 spans 13 residues. Trimming shortened V by 3 bases and J by 1 base, and 6 bases separated the two germline ends. Germline V gene lookup returns CDR1 SGHTA and CDR2 FQGNSA. The CDR3 here is CASSFVWNTEAFF. In nucleotides, the CDR3 is TGTGCCAGCAGCTTTGTCTGGAACACTGAAGCTTTCTTT.

J is TRBJ1-5 and V is TRBV16, with D possibly matching TRBD1 (6 bases). Germline assignment: CDR1 KGHSY and CDR2 FQNENV. This CDR3 contains 15 residues. Between the trimmed V and J ends, which lost 3 bases and 6 bases, there was a span of 15 bases. The CDR3 is CASSHPGRGGQPQHF. DNA of the CDR3: TGTGCCAGCAGCCACCCCGGCAGGGGCGGTCAGCCCCAGCATTTT. Filled out from reference TRBV16 and TRBJ1-5, the complete variable domain reads GEEVAQTPKHLVRGEGQKAKLYCAPIKGHSYVFWYQQVLKNEFKFLISFQNENVFDETGMPKERFSAKCLPNSPCSLEIQATKLEDSAVYFCASSHPGRGGQPQHFGDGTRLSIL.

This clonotype was seen at least ten times. The rearrangement joins TRBV7-9 to TRBJ2-7, with D uncertain. This CDR3 has 12 residues. V lost 3 bases and J 7 bases, leaving 10 bases between the germline ends. In germline, CDR1 is SEHNR, CDR2 FQNEAQ (reference sequence). The CDR3 spells CASSFPAREQYV. Here the CDR3 DNA reads TGTGCCAGCAGCTTCCCCGCGAGGGAGCAGTACGTC.

The chain employs TRBV20-1 and TRBJ2-1; 8 bases fit TRBD1. The CDR3 spans 14 residues. The V segment lost 5 bases and the J segment 3 bases; nucleotides outside the gene matches: 6. Per germline, CDR1 DFQATT and CDR2 SNEGSKA (reference sequence). CDR3 region: CSADSGGNYNEQFF. The CDR3 nucleotides read TGCAGTGCTGACTCAGGGGGCAACTACAATGAGCAGTTCTTC.

This chain joins TRBV5-1 and TRBJ2-5; possible D gene TRBD1, 6 bases. CDR3 length: 13 residues. Germline CDR1 SGHRS, CDR2 YFSETQ. Trimming took 4 bases from V and 5 from J, leaving 12 bases between them. CDR3 nucleotide sequence: TGCGCCAGCAGCCACCGACAGGTGGAGACCCAGTACTTC. Translating it yields CASSHRQVETQYF.

This clonotype was counted a few times. The chain couples TRBV4-3 to TRBJ2-7; perhaps TRBD1 as D (6 bases). V was trimmed by 1 base and J by 2 bases, leaving 9 bases between them. CDR1 and CDR2 (germline): LGHNA, YSLEER. The CDR3 has 14 residues. DNA for the CDR3: TGCGCCAGCAGCCAAGGCGCAGGGGCCTACGAGCAGTACTTC. Protein: CASSQGAGAYEQYF.

The genes are TRBV4-2 and TRBJ1-1; no reliable D call. Germline V gene data show CDR1 as LGHNA and CDR2 as YNFKEQ. Trimming pared 3 bases from V and 8 bases from J, leaving 10 bases between. There are 12 residues in the CDR3. CDR3 residues: CASSHGPTEAFF. The CDR3 DNA reads as TGTGCCAGCAGCCATGGACCTACGGAAGCTTTCTTT.